The clone carrying this T cell receptor beta chain was observed a handful of times. Its antigen is as yet unknown. This sample is part of a study of response to subunit inactivated influenza vaccine. TCRdb processed the RT-PCR reads anew with MiXCR; each CDR3 protein has one entry. Here the sample spans 500,000 or so distinct CDR3 sequences, more than 15% being singletons. The ends lost 5 bases at V and 8 bases at J; junction bases unmatched: 4. CDR1 and CDR2 (germline): SGHRS, YFSETQ. CDR3 length: 14 amino acids. Regarding the study as a whole: New T cells are recruited in small numbers by each seasonal influenza vaccination, according to the authors' suggestion.

The specimen comprised CD4+ T cells sorted from PBMCs, sampled less than 25 months after vaccination. This TCR was sampled from a man between 50 and 75 years old who received an inactivated influenza vaccine. The rearrangement links TRBV5-1 to TRBJ2-1; 13 nucleotides line up with TRBD2. In DNA form, the CDR3 reads TGCGCCAGCAGGGGACTAGCGGGGCGTGATGAGCAGTTCTTC. This codes for CASRGLAGRDEQFF.